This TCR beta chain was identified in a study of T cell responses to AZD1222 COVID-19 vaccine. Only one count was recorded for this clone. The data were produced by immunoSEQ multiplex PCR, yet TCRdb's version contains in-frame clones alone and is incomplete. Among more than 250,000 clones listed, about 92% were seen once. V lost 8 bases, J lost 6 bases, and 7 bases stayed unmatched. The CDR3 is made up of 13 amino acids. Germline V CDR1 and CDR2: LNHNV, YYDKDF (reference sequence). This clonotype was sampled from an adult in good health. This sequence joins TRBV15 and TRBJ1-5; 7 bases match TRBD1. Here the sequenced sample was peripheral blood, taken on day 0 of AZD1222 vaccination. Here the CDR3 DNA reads TGTGCCACCCGAGGGGGCGGGGGTCAGCCCCAGCATTTT. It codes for CATRGGGGQPQHF.